The rows below give T cell receptor beta chains drawn from one sample of a study of graft-versus-host responses after intestinal transplantation. Antigens of these TCRs are unknown. Sequencing was performed with immunoSEQ multiplex PCR; in TCRdb, only in-frame clones are kept and a portion is missing. The sample holds just under 90,000 clones, around 83% seen once. The specimen comprised unstimulated CD8+ T cells sorted from spleen or lymph node cells, sampled before intestinal transplant. These receptors all come from a human donor who received an intestinal transplant. CDR3s include the opening cysteine and the closing phenylalanine or tryptophan. D genes are given only for firm matches. The size field is filled for only some rows; it gives once, few, many or a size class.

v_gene	len	d_gene	abundance	j_gene	CDR3aa	CDR3nt
TRBV5-1	15	NA	NA	TRBJ2-1	CASGIGGDSYNEQFF	TGCGCCAGCGGGATAGGGGGGGACTCCTACAATGAGCAGTTCTTC
TRBV28	11	TRBD1	few	TRBJ2-7	CASSSGGEQYF	TGTGCCAGCAGTTCAGGGGGCGAGCAGTACTTC
TRBV13	16	TRBD2	NA	TRBJ2-7	CASSQRGGRVSYEQYF	TGTGCCAGCAGCCAAAGGGGCGGGAGGGTTTCCTACGAGCAGTACTTC
TRBV27	15	TRBD1	NA	TRBJ2-7	CASSPGTGGFYEQYF	TGTGCCAGCAGTCCCGGGACAGGGGGCTTCTACGAGCAGTACTTC
TRBV9	16	TRBD1	few	TRBJ1-2	CASSVDSRDRVYGYTF	TGTGCCAGCAGCGTAGACTCCCGGGACAGGGTCTATGGCTACACCTTC
TRBV11-3	17	TRBD2	NA	TRBJ2-1	CASSLDLASGREGEQFF	TGTGCCAGCAGCTTAGATCTGGCTAGCGGGAGAGAAGGTGAGCAGTTCTTC
TRBV29-1	16	NA	NA	TRBJ2-6	CSVEVYVGAGANVLTF	TGCAGCGTTGAAGTATATGTGGGGGCTGGGGCCAACGTCCTGACTTTC
TRBV4-1	12	NA	NA	TRBJ2-7	CASSQGDNEQYF	TGCGCCAGCAGCCAGGGTGACAACGAGCAGTACTTC
TRBV4-1	14	NA	few	TRBJ2-2	CASSQDSGAGELFF	TGCGCCAGCAGCCAAGATTCGGGTGCCGGGGAGCTGTTTTTT
TRBV6-6	13	NA	few	TRBJ2-2	CASRGAFTGELFF	TGTGCCAGCCGGGGGGCGTTCACCGGGGAGCTGTTTTTT
TRBV4-1	16	NA	NA	TRBJ2-5	CASSHLGLADQETQYF	TGCGCCAGCAGCCACCTTGGGCTTGCCGATCAAGAGACCCAGTACTTC
TRBV7-7	16	TRBD1	NA	TRBJ1-2	CASSLRPGQGNDGYTF	TGTGCCAGCAGCCTCCGGCCGGGACAGGGAAACGATGGCTACACCTTC
TRBV5-3	14	TRBD1	NA	TRBJ1-5	CARSLQGANQPQHF	TGTGCCAGAAGCTTGCAGGGGGCCAATCAGCCCCAGCATTTT
TRBV27	14	NA	few	TRBJ2-5	CASSFSVRGETQYF	TGTGCCAGCAGTTTTAGTGTGAGAGGGGAGACCCAGTACTTC
TRBV19	16	NA	NA	TRBJ2-2	CASRTRSLGVTGELFF	TGTGCCAGTAGGACCAGGAGTCTTGGCGTCACCGGGGAGCTGTTTTTT
TRBV11-3	13	NA	NA	TRBJ2-6	CASSPVGANVLTF	TGTGCCAGCAGCCCCGTTGGGGCCAACGTCCTGACTTTC
TRBV6-1	15	TRBD1	NA	TRBJ2-7	CASSEAGTGSYEQYF	TGTGCCAGCAGTGAAGCGGGGACAGGCTCCTACGAGCAGTACTTC
TRBV28	16	NA	NA	TRBJ1-1	CASRPSYRRLNTEAFF	TGTGCCAGCAGACCCTCCTACAGGAGGCTGAACACTGAAGCTTTCTTT
TRBV5-1	15	NA	NA	TRBJ2-7	CASSLVRGASYEQYF	TGCGCCAGCAGCTTGGTCAGGGGCGCCTCCTACGAGCAGTACTTC
TRBV6-5	15	NA	once	TRBJ2-1	CASRPLQGYLNEQFF	TGTGCCAGCAGGCCTCTACAGGGTTACCTCAATGAGCAGTTCTTC
TRBV6-5	16	NA	NA	TRBJ2-7	CASSYSWDMSSYEQYF	TGTGCCAGCAGTTACTCCTGGGACATGAGCTCCTACGAGCAGTACTTC
TRBV7-3	16	TRBD2	NA	TRBJ2-3	CASSLVKRGGTDTQYF	TGTGCCAGCAGCTTAGTCAAGCGGGGGGGCACAGATACGCAGTATTTT
TRBV12-5	18	NA	NA	TRBJ2-1	CASGLVLGEISSYNEQFF	TGTGCTAGTGGTTTGGTACTTGGGGAGATCAGCTCCTACAATGAGCAGTTCTTC
TRBV9	17	TRBD2	NA	TRBJ2-3	CASSVAEAGGPTDTQYF	TGTGCCAGCAGCGTAGCTGAAGCGGGGGGTCCCACAGATACGCAGTATTTT
TRBV2	13	NA	NA	TRBJ2-7	CASSSALSYEQYF	TGTGCCAGCAGTTCGGCACTCAGCTACGAGCAGTACTTC
TRBV7-9	19	TRBD2	NA	TRBJ2-1	CASSLARLAGASSYNEQFF	TGTGCCAGCAGCTTAGCGCGGCTAGCGGGGGCCAGCTCCTACAATGAGCAGTTCTTC
TRBV4-1	16	NA	NA	TRBJ2-7	CASSQEGGLTSYEQYF	TGCGCCAGCAGCCAAGAAGGGGGATTAACCTCCTACGAGCAGTACTTC
TRBV6-5	15	TRBD1	few	TRBJ1-3	CASRQTGGTGNTIYF	TGTGCCAGCAGACAGACAGGGGGCACTGGAAACACCATATATTTT
TRBV9	13	NA	NA	TRBJ2-1	CASSVRPHNEQFF	TGTGCCAGCAGCGTACGACCCCACAATGAGCAGTTCTTC
TRBV7-9	15	NA	NA	TRBJ2-3	CASSFGRLGTDTQYF	TGTGCCAGCAGCTTTGGGAGGCTTGGCACAGATACGCAGTATTTT
TRBV5-1	15	TRBD2	once	TRBJ2-1	CASSLAGGNYNEQFF	TGCGCCAGCAGCTTAGCGGGAGGGAATTACAATGAGCAGTTCTTC
TRBV12-5	14	NA	NA	TRBJ1-6	CASGLVGIGSPLHF	TGTGCTAGTGGTTTGGTGGGCATCGGTTCACCCCTCCACTTT
TRBV4-1	13	NA	NA	TRBJ2-1	CASSQARFYEQFF	TGCGCCAGCAGCCAAGCCCGGTTTTACGAGCAGTTCTTC
TRBV11-2	17	TRBD2	NA	TRBJ2-6	CASSSLAGFSGANVLTF	TGTGCCAGCAGCTCACTAGCGGGGTTCTCTGGGGCCAACGTCCTGACTTTC